This TCR beta chain was found in a study of blood T cell repertoires in COVID-19. Study-wide context: PBMCs, B-cell-depleted T cells, or T cells provided the cDNA or gDNA that made up the material.

In the source study's methods: Nucleated cell counts were estimated from reference gene primer amplification. The protocol was immunoSEQ multiplex PCR, while the TCRdb copy is restricted to in-frame clones and leaves out a portion. V and J calls and clone size are copied from that table; D and trimming were computed from the DNA. The data contain a few hundred thousand clones, roughly 85% of them seen just once; the ten biggest clones take up 3.4%. Germline V lookup: CDR1 SGHDN, CDR2 FVKESK. CDR3 size: 15 residues. The junction had 9 bases not matched to a gene; V was cut back by 0 bases and J by 7 bases.

V usage is TRBV14 and J usage is TRBJ2-7; 7 bases line up with TRBD2. The source of this sequence is a woman under 30 with acute or convalescent COVID-19. The sequencing sample was made of peripheral blood. CDR3 residues: CASSQEGGYWGEQYF. The CDR3 DNA is TGTGCCAGCAGCCAAGAGGGGGGGTATTGGGGAGAGCAGTACTTC.